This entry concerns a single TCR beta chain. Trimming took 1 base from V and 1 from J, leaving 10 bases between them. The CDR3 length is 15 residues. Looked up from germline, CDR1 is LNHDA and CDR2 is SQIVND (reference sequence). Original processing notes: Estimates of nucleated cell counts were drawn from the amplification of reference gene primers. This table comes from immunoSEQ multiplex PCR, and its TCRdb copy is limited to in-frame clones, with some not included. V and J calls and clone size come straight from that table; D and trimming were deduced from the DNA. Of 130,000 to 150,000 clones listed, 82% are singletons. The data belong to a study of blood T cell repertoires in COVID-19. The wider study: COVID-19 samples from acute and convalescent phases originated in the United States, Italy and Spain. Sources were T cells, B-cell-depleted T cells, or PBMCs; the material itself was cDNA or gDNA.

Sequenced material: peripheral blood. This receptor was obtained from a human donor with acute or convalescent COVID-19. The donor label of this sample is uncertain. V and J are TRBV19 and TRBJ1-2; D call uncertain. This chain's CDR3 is CASSIAGLNNYGYTF. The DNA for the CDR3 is TGTGCCAGTAGTATAGCTGGACTGAATAACTATGGCTACACCTTC.